The 5 T cell receptor beta chains below were found in one sample sequenced in a study of cytotoxic CD8 clonotypes in ibrutinib-treated CLL. Using immunoSEQ multiplex PCR, the repertoire was profiled, and TCRdb retains in-frame clones only, with some absent. This sample has some 27,000 clones, with approximately 57% found just once. The source material was PBMCs, sampled before ibrutinib treatment. The receptors originated from a human donor with chronic lymphocytic leukemia.

The chain has TRBV7-3 and TRBJ1-1, with D unresolved. The CDR3 sequence is 13 residues long. The ends were cut back, 1 base at V and 4 bases at J, with 7 bases in the middle. Germline V lookup: CDR1 SGHTA, CDR2 FQGTGA. The CDR3 spells CASSLRAGTEAFF. CDR3 DNA: TGTGCCAGCAGCTTAAGGGCAGGCACTGAAGCTTTCTTT.

The chain uses TRBV7-9 and TRBJ2-3; 10 bases are a match to TRBD2. CDR3 length: 15 amino acids. Losses at the gene ends were 5 bases for V and 2 bases for J; bases not matched to a gene: 4. CDR1 and CDR2 (germline): SEHNR, FQNEAQ (reference sequence). Written as DNA, the CDR3 is TGTGCCAGCAGCCAGACTAGCGGGTACACAGATACGCAGTATTTT. It is translated as CASSQTSGYTDTQYF.

The gene calls are TRBV15 and TRBJ2-4; D remains unclear. The CDR3 covers 14 residues. Germline CDR1 LNHNV, CDR2 YYDKDF (reference sequence). Trimming took off 8 bases at V and 4 bases at J, with 15 bases between the two ends. CDR3 sequence: CATEPSGGKNIQYF. CDR3 sequence (DNA): TGTGCCACCGAACCGTCTGGTGGGAAAAACATTCAGTACTTC.

The V and J genes are TRBV27 and TRBJ2-2; TRBD1 aligns across 8 bases. Per germline, CDR1 MNHEY and CDR2 SMNVEV (reference sequence). The CDR3 is made up of 16 amino acids. The J segment lost 4 bases and the V segment lost 6 bases, leaving 10 bases of the junction unmatched. CDR3 sequence reads: CASRHRTGPTTGELFF. DNA of the CDR3: TGTGCCAGCAGACACCGGACAGGGCCGACCACCGGGGAGCTGTTTTTT.

V usage is TRBV9 and J usage is TRBJ2-2, with D possibly TRBD1 on 6 matching bases. Germline V CDR1 and CDR2: SGDLS, YYNGEE. The CDR3 has 14 residues. V lost 4 bases, J lost 4 bases, and 11 bases lay in between. The CDR3 nucleotides are TGTGCCAGCAGCACCACGGACAGCACCGGGGAGCTGTTTTTT. Translated, it gives CASSTTDSTGELFF.